Here is one TCR beta chain with its context. The data are from a study of blood T cell repertoires in COVID-19. Study-wide background: Donors in the United States, Italy and Spain gave samples during acute or convalescent COVID-19. Sources were T cells, B-cell-depleted T cells, or PBMCs; the material itself was cDNA or gDNA.

In the original workflow: Estimates of nucleated cell counts were drawn from the amplification of reference gene primers. Produced via immunoSEQ multiplex PCR; TCRdb's table is partial and in-frame only. Clone size and V and J calls were adopted from that table, with D and trimming inferred from the DNA. There are over 250,000 clones in the sample; about 80% occur only once, and roughly a tenth lies in the top ten. The sequence was obtained from a woman aged 45 to 65 who had recovered from COVID-19. The sequenced sample was peripheral blood.

The CDR3, as DNA: TGTGCCAGCAGTTTATACCGGACAGACAATCAGCCCCAGCATTTT. This encodes CASSLYRTDNQPQHF. The chain joins TRBV28 to TRBJ1-5, with D tentatively TRBD1 (6 bases). Looked up from germline, CDR1 is MDHEN and CDR2 is SYDVKM. The CDR3 runs 15 residues. Trimming removed 1 base at V and 3 bases at J, with 10 bases between.